What follows describes a single T cell receptor (beta chain). This clonotype was found many times. No cognate antigen has been identified for it. Base qualities are not recorded, but no much larger clone differs from it by a single base. Library generation was performed with PCR. The instrument was an Illumina HiSeq 4000. Bulk TCR libraries were generated as previously described, with the TCR primers listed in Table S5 used. Purification of total RNA was performed with the Qiagen AllPrep DNA/RNA kit. Before any analysis, reads coming from multiple sequencing runs of the same library were combined into one pool. The paper's data handling went like this. Reads were retained only if the reads had an exact TCR constant sequence, and the retained reads were trimmed to 150 nt and grouped according to their 12-nt molecular barcodes. Reads in each barcode group were sub-clustered using a 15% Levenshtein threshold, and a quality-weighted consensus sequence was built for each RNA molecule. Non-functional sequences were filtered out, along with any lower-count sequence sitting one edit away from another sequence. Based on fitting two negative binomial distributions, any barcode sub-cluster with under 20% of the maximum read count was discarded. TCRdb took the public reads, trimmed them with fastp at Q25, ran MiXCR for clone calling and kept in-frame beta chains. Under each unique CDR3 protein, matching rows form one entry showing the most common genes and DNA. These V and J calls originate from TCRdb's pipeline instead of the authors' own analysis. Across this sample there are under 650,000 distinct CDR3 sequences, with 15% to 20% seen only once. Jointly, the top ten make up roughly 0.83% of the sample.

Naive CD8 T cell libraries were made from around 20,000 to 1,000,000 sorted cells using 10%, 30% or 50% of purified RNA. Naive CD8 T cells, defined as CD8+CD4-CCR7+CD45RA+, were FACS-sorted into RLT Plus buffer on a BD FACSAria II. Roughly 10 TCR copies' worth of Jurkat RNA were spiked into 20,000-1,000,000 naive CD8 T cell samples to test detection sensitivity. CD8 T cells were enriched using RosetteSep CD8+ T Cell Enrichment Cocktail and Ficoll-Paque, and the enriched cells then underwent ACK red cell lysis. These data originate in a study of molecular identifiers for immune sequencing clone quantification (dated by TCRdb to between 2018 and 2020). For the wider study: For a replicate experiment, RNA from roughly 20,000 or 100,000 naive CD8 T cells was divided into five aliquots, and four of the five aliquots were sequenced. The study was a methods study using CD8 T cells to benchmark molecular-identifier clustering-based TCR repertoire sequencing (MIDCIRS) and TCR RNA copy counting. The paper as a whole reports these results and caveats: In CMV-specific effector cells, clones with more than 20 RNA copies accounted for over 98% of molecules, whereas in naive cells such clones accounted for under 1%. Spiked-in Jurkat TCR RNA equal to a single cell's worth was reported to be detectable even within one million naive CD8 T cells. Highly expanded clone sizes could be underestimated because identical TCR molecules may share a barcode. Modeling gave around 3 recovered TCR RNA copies per cell versus approximately 11 by digital PCR, implying around 33% capture efficiency. When barcode sub-clustering was not used, chimeric consensus sequences inflated TCR diversity, with chimeras reaching as high as 47%. The naive libraries included spiked-in Jurkat TCR RNA (10 copies' worth), and this Jurkat TCR RNA is not part of the donor repertoire.

Including cysteine and phenylalanine, the CDR3 has 12 amino acids. The retained sequence is limited to the CDR3, 36 bases, with the frame set at the first base. Based on the germline V gene, the CDR1 and CDR2 sequences are SNHLY and FYNNEI. Between the V and J ends, shortened by 5 bases and 7 bases respectively, the junction contains 9 bases. This receptor was identified in a human donor in good health. Some libraries in this study had Jurkat cell RNA spiked in. Sequencing was carried out using naive CD8+ T cells from blood, with Jurkat cell RNA spiked in. What this sample's cell subset or site label stands for: FACS-sorted CD8+CD4-CCR7+CD45RA+ naive T cells. Rearrangement joined TRBV2 to TRBJ2-1; no confident D gene assignment can be made. The nucleotide sequence reads TGTGCCAGCAGTCCCAGCCTGAATGAGCAGTTCTTC. Its protein reads: CASSPSLNEQFF.